A selection of T cell receptor beta chains follows, all from one sample in a study of blood T cell repertoires in COVID-19. Repertoires were generated with immunoSEQ multiplex PCR, while TCRdb's copy carries only in-frame clones and drops some. Of roughly 150,000 clones detected, more than 75% appear once; the ten largest clones hold more than 2%. The source material was peripheral blood. The receptors shown here come from a man aged 50 or older who had recovered from COVID-19. The CDR3 runs from the conserved cysteine through the conserved F or W. The D gene is left open where the match is weak. A clone size is listed for some rows: how often the clone was seen (once, few, many), or a class if it is expanded.

>TRBV28|.|TRBJ2-3|.
CASSFPQGGGPDTQYF
TGTGCCAGCAGTTTCCCACAGGGGGGAGGGCCAGATACGCAGTATTTT
>TRBV10-1|TRBD1|TRBJ1-1|.
CASSRTGGNTEAFF
TGCGCCAGCAGTCGGACAGGGGGGAACACTGAAGCTTTCTTT
>TRBV7-2|TRBD1|TRBJ2-7|.
CASSLGGGTGSYEQYF
TGTGCCAGCAGCTTAGGTGGGGGGACAGGGTCCTACGAGCAGTACTTC
>TRBV6-4|.|TRBJ2-7|.
CASTTPDGLRAGNEQYF
TGTGCCAGCACTACCCCCGACGGACTGCGTGCGGGGAACGAGCAGTACTTC
>TRBV29-1|TRBD1|TRBJ2-6|once
CSVRTGGSAGANVLTF
TGCAGCGTTCGGACAGGGGGGTCAGCTGGGGCCAACGTCCTGACTTTC
>TRBV6-5|.|TRBJ1-5|.
CASSLIADSVNQPQHF
TGTGCCAGCAGTTTAATCGCCGACAGCGTCAATCAGCCCCAGCATTTT
>TRBV2|.|TRBJ1-4|.
CASSLATNEKLFF
TGTGCCAGCAGTCTTGCAACTAATGAAAAACTGTTTTTT
>TRBV6-6|.|TRBJ1-5|.
CASSYRGGSHQPQHF
TGTGCCAGCAGTTACCGAGGGGGTTCGCATCAGCCCCAGCATTTT
>TRBV7-9|TRBD1|TRBJ2-2|.
CASSRTGAGELFF
TGTGCCAGCAGCCGGACAGGGGCCGGGGAGCTGTTTTTT
>TRBV18|.|TRBJ1-2|.
CASSPGPSGYTF
TGTGCCAGCTCACCAGGGCCCAGTGGCTACACCTTC
>TRBV28|TRBD1|TRBJ2-3|.
CASSPERGRTDTQYF
TGTGCCAGCAGCCCTGAGAGGGGGCGCACAGATACGCAGTATTTT
>TRBV5-1|.|TRBJ2-7|.
CASSSTPGSGEQYF
TGCGCCAGCAGCTCTACCCCGGGTTCGGGCGAGCAGTACTTC
>TRBV5-6|TRBD1|TRBJ2-7|.
CASSLQGSTYEQYF
TGTGCCAGCAGCTTACAGGGGTCCACCTACGAGCAGTACTTC
>TRBV10-3|TRBD1|TRBJ1-6|.
CAINAGTAFSPLHF
TGTGCCATCAATGCCGGGACAGCGTTTTCACCCCTCCACTTT
>TRBV6-5|.|TRBJ1-3|.
CASNPLAGNTIYF
TGTGCCAGCAATCCTCTGGCCGGAAACACCATATATTTT
>TRBV24-1|.|TRBJ2-1|once
CATSDFRESGKDNEQFF
TGTGCCACCAGTGATTTTCGGGAGTCAGGGAAGGACAATGAGCAGTTCTTC
>TRBV25-1|TRBD2|TRBJ2-1|.
CASTQPAGVGGEQFF
TGTGCCAGCACTCAGCCCGCGGGAGTGGGCGGTGAGCAGTTCTTC
>TRBV19|TRBD1|TRBJ1-3|.
CASRDRALSGNTIYF
TGTGCCAGCCGGGACAGGGCTCTCTCTGGAAACACCATATATTTT
>TRBV6-6|.|TRBJ1-2|.
CASSLAGRDHGYTF
TGTGCCAGCAGCCTAGCGGGCAGGGATCATGGCTACACCTTC
>TRBV19|TRBD2|TRBJ2-7|.
CASSPRVAGGSEQYF
TGTGCCAGTAGCCCAAGGGTCGCGGGAGGGTCCGAGCAGTACTTC
>TRBV3-1/TRBV3-2|TRBD2|TRBJ2-7|.
CASSQGEREGSYEQYF
TGTGCCAGCAGCCAAGGGGAGCGGGAGGGTTCCTACGAGCAGTACTTC
>TRBV19|TRBD1|TRBJ1-5|.
CASSPGQVNQPQHF
TGTGCCAGTAGTCCGGGACAGGTCAATCAGCCCCAGCATTTT
>TRBV27|.|TRBJ2-2|.
CASMMWGDTGELFF
TGTGCCAGCATGATGTGGGGGGACACCGGGGAGCTGTTTTTT
>TRBV19|TRBD1|TRBJ2-6|.
CASSMGTGFTGANVLTF
TGTGCCAGTAGTATGGGGACAGGTTTTACAGGGGCCAACGTCCTGACTTTC
>TRBV5-8|.|TRBJ2-3|.
CASSLRAGVGDTQYF
TGTGCCAGCAGCTTAAGGGCAGGGGTCGGAGATACGCAGTATTTT
>TRBV19|TRBD1|TRBJ1-5|.
CASSNTGGQPQHF
TGTGCCAGTAGTAACACAGGGGGTCAGCCCCAGCATTTT
>TRBV5-1|TRBD1|TRBJ2-1|once
CASSLTGTGIYNEQFF
TGCGCCAGCAGCTTAACCGGGACAGGGATCTACAATGAGCAGTTCTTC
>TRBV6-1|TRBD1|TRBJ2-3|once
CASREPGQGVSDTQYF
TGTGCCAGCAGAGAACCGGGACAGGGAGTATCAGATACGCAGTATTTT
>TRBV19|TRBD2|TRBJ2-5|.
CASSLLAGGQETQYF
TGTGCCAGTAGTCTTCTAGCGGGGGGACAAGAGACCCAGTACTTC
>TRBV7-3|TRBD1|TRBJ1-1|.
CASSQRQGASEAFF
TGTGCCAGCAGCCAGCGACAGGGGGCGAGTGAAGCTTTCTTT
>TRBV27|TRBD1|TRBJ1-5|.
CASRKREGDRSQPQHF
TGTGCCAGCCGAAAGCGGGAGGGGGACAGATCACAGCCCCAGCATTTT
>TRBV19|.|TRBJ2-7|.
CASSTTAAPGYEQYF
TGTGCCAGTAGTACCACCGCCGCCCCCGGGTACGAGCAGTACTTC
>TRBV2|TRBD1|TRBJ2-3|.
CASGDRQGSRQYF
TGTGCCAGCGGAGATCGACAGGGATCGAGGCAGTATTTT
>TRBV6-1|.|TRBJ1-4|.
CASSEIVSATNEKLFF
TGTGCCAGCAGTGAAATCGTGTCAGCAACTAATGAAAAACTGTTTTTT
>TRBV6-1|TRBD1|TRBJ1-5|.
CASSAPGQGVVSNQPQHF
TGTGCCAGCAGTGCCCCGGGACAGGGGGTAGTGAGCAATCAGCCCCAGCATTTT
>TRBV18|.|TRBJ1-6|.
CASSPLKGVSPLHF
TGTGCCAGCTCACCACTTAAGGGGGTTTCACCCCTCCACTTT
>TRBV4-3|.|TRBJ2-3|.
CASSQDWQGPDTQYF
TGCGCCAGCAGCCAAGATTGGCAGGGTCCAGATACGCAGTATTTT
>TRBV7-3|TRBD1|TRBJ2-3|.
CASSSDRASRDTQYF
TGTGCCAGCAGCTCAGACAGGGCCTCTCGAGATACGCAGTATTTT
>TRBV9|TRBD1|TRBJ2-2|once
CASSSRTGERAGELFF
TGTGCCAGCAGCTCCCGGACAGGGGAAAGGGCCGGGGAGCTGTTTTTT
>TRBV7-2|TRBD2|TRBJ2-2|.
CASSLNGRARGGELFF
TGTGCCAGCAGCTTAAACGGGAGGGCCCGTGGCGGGGAGCTGTTTTTT
>TRBV5-4|TRBD2|TRBJ2-5|.
CASSFGRGETQYF
TGTGCCAGCAGCTTTGGGAGGGGAGAGACCCAGTACTTC
>TRBV14|TRBD1|TRBJ2-2|.
CASSHQGAPGELFF
TGTGCCAGCAGCCACCAGGGGGCCCCCGGGGAGCTGTTTTTT
>TRBV9|TRBD1|TRBJ1-4|.
CASSEGTGGFEKLFF
TGTGCCAGCAGCGAAGGGACAGGGGGCTTTGAAAAACTGTTTTTT
>TRBV7-2|.|TRBJ1-3|.
CASSLEGRSGNTIYF
TGTGCCAGCAGCTTAGAGGGGCGCTCTGGAAACACCATATATTTT
>TRBV2|TRBD2|TRBJ2-7|.
CASSESAGVSYEQYF
TGTGCCAGCAGTGAAAGTGCGGGAGTGTCCTACGAGCAGTACTTC
>TRBV28|TRBD1|TRBJ1-4|.
CASSSGGQREKLFF
TGTGCCAGCAGCTCAGGGGGCCAAAGGGAAAAACTGTTTTTT
>TRBV27|.|TRBJ2-1|.
CASSLNTNNEQFF
TGTGCCAGCAGTTTAAACACAAACAATGAGCAGTTCTTC
>TRBV18|.|TRBJ2-5|.
CASSPLMDTKETQYF
TGTGCCAGCTCACCCCTGATGGACACCAAAGAGACCCAGTACTTC
>TRBV9|.|TRBJ1-6|.
CASSVGQGASPLHF
TGTGCCAGCAGCGTAGGCCAGGGTGCTTCACCCCTCCACTTT
>TRBV5-1|TRBD2|TRBJ2-1|.
CASSRLAGGPGAKNEQFF
TGCGCCAGCAGCCGACTAGCGGGAGGGCCTGGGGCCAAAAATGAGCAGTTCTTC
>TRBV24-1|TRBD1|TRBJ2-1|.
CATSDLRQGADNEQFF
TGTGCCACCAGTGATTTACGTCAGGGGGCAGACAATGAGCAGTTCTTC
>TRBV2|TRBD2|TRBJ2-5|.
CASSGPGLAGGLGETQYF
TGTGCCAGCAGTGGGCCGGGACTAGCGGGAGGGCTTGGCGAGACCCAGTACTTC
>TRBV28|.|TRBJ1-1|many
CASSSLAEGDFF
TGTGCCAGCAGTTCCCTCGCCGAAGGGGATTTCTTT
>TRBV10-2|.|TRBJ2-7|.
CASGLAPHEQYF
TGCGCCAGCGGTCTAGCTCCCCACGAGCAGTACTTC
>TRBV11-2|.|TRBJ1-4|.
CASSLAPGVTEKLFF
TGTGCCAGCAGCTTAGCTCCCGGGGTAACTGAAAAACTGTTTTTT
>TRBV14|TRBD1|TRBJ1-1|.
CASSQYAGGPTEAFF
TGTGCCAGCAGCCAATATGCAGGGGGTCCCACTGAAGCTTTCTTT
>TRBV7-9|TRBD2|TRBJ2-4|.
CASSLGLAQHF
TGTGCCAGCAGCTTAGGACTAGCCCAGCACTTC
>TRBV19|TRBD1|TRBJ1-5|.
CASSTTGGARNQPQHF
TGTGCCAGTAGTACCACAGGGGGCGCGCGCAATCAGCCCCAGCATTTT
>TRBV4-3|.|TRBJ2-2|.
CASSTGYATGELFF
TGCGCCAGCAGCACGGGGTATGCCACCGGGGAGCTGTTTTTT
>TRBV5-4|TRBD1|TRBJ1-1|.
CASSGTGGYTEAFF
TGTGCCAGCAGCGGGACAGGGGGCTACACTGAAGCTTTCTTT